Below are 5 T cell receptor beta chains sequenced from a single sample in a study of T cells in Graves' hyperthyroidism and ophthalmopathy (dated by TCRdb to 2018 to 2020). Preparation of the library involved multiplex PCR. Sequencing used an Illumina HiSeq 2000. TCR beta CDR3 regions were amplified from RNA transcripts. The TCR CDR3 was subjected to a first round of RT-PCR using the HTBI primer set and the Qiagen OneStep RT-PCR kit. The public reads were reprocessed in TCRdb via fastp at Q25 and MiXCR, keeping in-frame beta chains. One record per CDR3 amino acid sequence lists the most common genes and DNA. This sample comprises 300,000 to 350,000 distinct CDR3 sequences, less than 20% of them detected only once. Jointly, the top ten make up around 16% of the sample. Sequencing was carried out using blood. The receptors were sampled from a woman aged 40 to 50 with Graves' ophthalmopathy.

This clonotype was recorded at least ten times. Written as DNA, the CDR3 is TGTGCCAGCAGCCTCACAACCGGGAATTACCCATACGAGCAGTACTTC. Translated, it gives CASSLTTGNYPYEQYF. The rearrangement joins TRBV6-1 to TRBJ2-7; D perhaps matches TRBD2 (5 bases). Germline values: CDR1 MNHNS, CDR2 SASEGT. Trimming shortened V by 6 bases and J by 4 bases, and 22 bases separated the two germline ends. This CDR3 spans 16 amino acids.

J is TRBJ2-7 and V is TRBV6-5; weak D call: TRBD1 (6 bases). This CDR3 comprises 15 residues. Germline-derived CDR1 and CDR2 are MNHEY and SVGAGI. The V gene lost 6 bases and the J gene lost 1 base, with 16 bases spanning the gap. The CDR3 sequence: CASSHQRTASYEQYF. Here the CDR3 DNA reads TGTGCCAGCAGCCATCAACGGACAGCTTCCTACGAGCAGTACTTC.

V is TRBV20-1 and J is TRBJ2-5; no clear D. Looked up from germline, CDR1 is DFQATT and CDR2 is SNEGSKA (reference sequence). This CDR3 region has 11 residues. The V gene lost 8 bases and the J gene lost 1 base, with 8 bases spanning the gap. CDR3 sequence: CSTGPQETQYF. In DNA, the CDR3 is TGCAGTACCGGGCCCCAAGAGACCCAGTACTTC.

This clonotype was seen many times. The rearrangement uses TRBV6-2 or TRBV6-3 and TRBJ2-7, with 10 bases identical to TRBD1. CDR1 MNHEY and CDR2 SVGEGT come from the germline V gene. After removal of 5 bases from V and 2 bases from J, the junction contained 6 bases not matched to a gene. This CDR3 region has 15 residues. CDR3 in amino acids: CASSRSGTGAYEQYF. As DNA, the CDR3 is TGTGCCAGCAGTCGATCCGGGACAGGGGCCTACGAGCAGTACTTC.

This clonotype was picked up a small number of times. The rearrangement links TRBV3-1 to TRBJ2-7; possibly TRBD2 for D (5 bases). CDR1 is LGHDT and CDR2 is YNNKEL in the germline V gene (reference sequence). There are 13 residues in the CDR3. V lost 5 bases and J 1 base, leaving 9 bases between the germline ends. CDR3: CASSGRASYEQYF. CDR3 DNA sequence: TGTGCCAGCAGCGGGCGGGCTTCCTACGAGCAGTACTTC.